Each of the 26 T cell receptor beta chains below was sequenced from the same sample in a study of T cell changes during pregnancy in multiple sclerosis. Profiled with immunoSEQ multiplex PCR; TCRdb holds only in-frame clones, not every one. The sample lists about 21,000 clones; about 88% were seen once. The specimen was CD8+ T cells from peripheral blood mononuclear cells, collected in the third trimester of pregnancy. These TCRs come from a female donor in good health, enrolled as a control in a pregnancy study.

This sequence joins TRBV4-1 and TRBJ2-7; 10 bases agree with TRBD2. The germline V gene encodes CDR1 MGHRA and CDR2 YSYEKL. This CDR3 is built from 15 residues. Trimming cost V 4 bases and J 8 bases; bases outside gene matches: 11. CDR3 DNA: TGCGCCAGCAGCCTTCTACTAGCGGGAAGGTCAAAGCAGTACTTC. Amino acid sequence: CASSLLLAGRSKQYF.

The chain carries TRBV7-9 and TRBJ2-1; TRBD2 matches 8 bases. CDR3 length: 16 amino acids. Germline lookup yields CDR1 SEHNR and CDR2 FQNEAQ (reference sequence). V shed 3 bases, J shed 2 bases, and the junction held 6 bases outside the gene matches. DNA of the CDR3: TGTGCCAGCAGCTTTATCGGCGGGGGGACCTACAATGAGCAGTTCTTC. It yields the protein CASSFIGGGTYNEQFF. Supplemented by reference TRBV7-9 and TRBJ2-1, the full variable domain reads DTGVSQNPRHKITKRGQNVTFRCDPISEHNRLYWYRQTLGQGPEFLTYFQNEAQLEKSRLLSDRFSAERPKGSFSTLEIQRTEQGDSAMYLCASSFIGGGTYNEQFFGPGTRLTVL.

This clone occurred a few times. This chain uses TRBV19 with TRBJ1-6; D is uncertain. Germline V gene data show CDR1 as LNHDA and CDR2 as SQIVND (reference sequence). V shed 3 bases and J shed 7 bases, with 4 bases lying between them. CDR3 length: 12 residues. CDR3 bases: TGTGCCAGTAGTATTCCGAATTCACCCCTCCACTTT. It encodes CASSIPNSPLHF.

V usage is TRBV27 and J usage is TRBJ2-3; 11 bases match TRBD2. Germline CDR1 and CDR2: MNHEY and SMNVEV (reference sequence). The V gene end was trimmed by 5 bases and the J gene end by 6 bases; junction bases not matched to a gene: 10. The CDR3 has 16 amino acids. The CDR3: CASSPRTSGLGDTQYF. The DNA of the CDR3 is TGTGCCAGCAGTCCCCGGACTAGCGGGCTGGGGGATACGCAGTATTTT.

The chain uses TRBV27 and TRBJ2-1; TRBD2 aligns across 10 bases. The CDR3 consists of 14 residues. Unmatched junction bases numbered 5, after V lost 7 bases and J lost 5 bases. Germline V CDR1 and CDR2: MNHEY, SMNVEV (reference sequence). CDR3 in amino acids: CASMSLAGDNEQFF. In DNA form, the CDR3 reads TGTGCCAGCATGTCCCTAGCGGGGGACAATGAGCAGTTCTTC.

The chain links TRBV7-9 to TRBJ2-1, with 7 bases matching TRBD1. The CDR3 sequence is 15 residues long. Looked up from germline, CDR1 is SEHNR and CDR2 is FQNEAQ (reference sequence). The V segment lost 11 bases and the J segment 0 bases; nucleotides outside the gene matches: 10. CDR3 nucleotide sequence: TGTGCCCGACCAAGGGGACAGTACTCCTACAATGAGCAGTTCTTC. Its translation is CARPRGQYSYNEQFF.

The chain links TRBV28 to TRBJ1-1, with D hard to call. Germline V lookup: CDR1 MDHEN, CDR2 SYDVKM. Trimming removed 8 bases at V and 1 base at J, with 20 bases between. The CDR3 totals 16 residues. CDR3 sequence: CASWSSERAGNTEAFF. In DNA, the CDR3 is TGTGCCAGCTGGTCAAGCGAGAGGGCAGGGAACACTGAAGCTTTCTTT.

The chain combines TRBV30 with TRBJ1-2; 7 bases map to TRBD1. The CDR3 loop spans 16 amino acids. The J segment lost 2 bases and the V segment lost 2 bases, leaving 11 bases of the junction unmatched. Germline assignment: CDR1 GTSNPN and CDR2 SVGIG (reference sequence). The CDR3 DNA reads TGTGCCTGGAGTCCCCGATCCGGGACAGACAACTATGGCTACACCTTC. Amino acid sequence: CAWSPRSGTDNYGYTF. Drawing the rest from reference TRBV30 and TRBJ1-2, the complete variable domain is SQTIHQWPATLVQPVGSPLSLECTVEGTSNPNLYWYRQAAGRGLQLLFYSVGIGQISSEVPQNLSASRPQDRQFILSSKKLLLSDSGFYLCAWSPRSGTDNYGYTFGSGTRLTVV.

This sequence joins TRBV6-4 and TRBJ2-2, with 7 positions matching TRBD1. This CDR3 spans 14 amino acids. J was trimmed by 3 bases and V by 2 bases; bases with no gene match: 0. From germline, CDR1 is MRHNA and CDR2 SNTAGT. CDR3: CASSDGQDTGELFF. The DNA for the CDR3 is TGTGCCAGCAGTGACGGACAGGACACCGGGGAGCTGTTTTTT.

The rearrangement joins TRBV14 to TRBJ2-7; 16 bases agree with TRBD2. The CDR3 runs 20 residues. With V trimmed by 5 bases and J by 3 bases, 16 bases remained unmatched. Looked up from germline, CDR1 is SGHDN and CDR2 is FVKESK. The CDR3 bases are TGTGCCAGCAGCTACAATCCGGTGGGACTAGCGGGAGGGCCTGTCTACGAGCAGTACTTC. Protein product: CASSYNPVGLAGGPVYEQYF.

This clone was seen only once. The rearrangement joins TRBV29-1 to TRBJ1-2, with 7 bases identical to TRBD1. V gave up 4 bases and J gave up 2 bases; unmatched junction bases: 4. Germline V gives CDR1 SQVTM, CDR2 ANQGSEA. The CDR3 extends over 13 amino acids. CDR3 nucleotides: TGCAGCGTTGGCGAGGGACAGAACTATGGCTACACCTTC. Its protein product is CSVGEGQNYGYTF.

This clone was counted a single time. The V gene is TRBV28, the J gene TRBJ2-1; the match to TRBD2 covers 8 bases. Germline CDR1 is MDHEN and CDR2 is SYDVKM. J was trimmed by 8 bases and V by 7 bases; bases with no gene match: 13. The CDR3 extends over 15 amino acids. CDR3 coding DNA: TGTGCCAGCAAACAAACCGGGACTAGAGACGATGAGCAGTTCTTC. It is translated as CASKQTGTRDDEQFF.

This chain joins TRBV2 and TRBJ1-4; D ambiguous. The CDR3 is 14 amino acids. V lost 6 bases to trimming and J lost 1 base, with 9 bases between them. Looked up from germline, CDR1 is SNHLY and CDR2 is FYNNEI. This CDR3 reads CASRASRTNEKLFF. CDR3 DNA sequence: TGTGCCAGCAGGGCTTCTAGAACTAATGAAAAACTGTTTTTT.

J is TRBJ2-1 and V is TRBV9; no definite D call. Germline loops: CDR1 SGDLS, CDR2 YYNGEE. There are 15 residues in the CDR3. The V end lost 0 bases, the J end lost 0 bases, and 7 bases lay between the germline ends. CDR3 coding DNA: TGTGCCAGCAGCGTAGGGGCTCTCTCCTACAATGAGCAGTTCTTC. Translated: CASSVGALSYNEQFF.

This chain links TRBV11-2 with TRBJ1-2; tentatively, D is TRBD1 (5 bases). The CDR3 consists of 14 residues. Per the germline V gene, CDR1 is SGHAT and CDR2 is FQNNGV. Trimming left V 5 bases short and J 1 base short, with 11 bases between. The CDR3 region is CASSHYRINYGYTF. CDR3 nucleotides: TGTGCCAGCAGCCACTACAGGATTAACTATGGCTACACCTTC.

The V call is TRBV5-1, the J call TRBJ1-2; a weak D match, TRBD1 (6 bases). Per germline, CDR1 SGHRS and CDR2 YFSETQ. Trimming left V 1 base short and J 3 bases short, with 13 bases between. The CDR3 is made up of 15 amino acids. CDR3 in amino acids: CASSLRGSVDYGYTF. The CDR3, as DNA: TGCGCCAGCAGCTTGAGGGGGAGTGTGGACTATGGCTACACCTTC.

Here the CDR3 DNA reads TGTGCCAGCAACCCGACAGGGGAAGGCTACGAGCAGTACTTC. This encodes CASNPTGEGYEQYF. The chain uses TRBV2 and TRBJ2-7; 8 bases line up with TRBD1. The V and J ends lost 7 bases and 3 bases, in that order; junction bases with no gene match: 8. This CDR3 spans 14 amino acids. Germline CDR1 SNHLY, CDR2 FYNNEI.

This chain uses TRBV5-1 with TRBJ2-3; the match to TRBD2 covers 14 bases. Germline V lookup: CDR1 SGHRS, CDR2 YFSETQ. The V gene end was trimmed by 7 bases and the J gene end by 2 bases; junction bases not matched to a gene: 6. The CDR3 is 16 residues long. CDR3 residues: CASRRLAGGYTDTQYF. Written as DNA, the CDR3 is TGCGCCAGCCGACGACTAGCGGGGGGGTACACAGATACGCAGTATTTT.

The chain combines TRBV7-9 with TRBJ2-3; D is unclear. Trimming shortened V by 1 base and J by 2 bases, and 7 bases separated the two germline ends. The germline gives CDR1 SEHNR, CDR2 FQNEAQ (reference sequence). CDR3 size: 14 residues. The CDR3 DNA sequence: TGTGCCAGCAGCTTAGACAGCTTCACAGATACGCAGTATTTT. It is translated as CASSLDSFTDTQYF. Full variable domain (outside the CDR3, taken from reference TRBV7-9 and TRBJ2-3): DTGVSQNPRHKITKRGQNVTFRCDPISEHNRLYWYRQTLGQGPEFLTYFQNEAQLEKSRLLSDRFSAERPKGSFSTLEIQRTEQGDSAMYLCASSLDSFTDTQYFGPGTRLTVL.

The chain couples TRBV7-9 to TRBJ1-4; TRBD1 is a possible D gene (5 bases). Germline lookup yields CDR1 SEHNR and CDR2 FQNEAQ (reference sequence). This CDR3 contains 15 residues. The V gene lost 0 bases and the J gene lost 3 bases, with 8 bases spanning the gap. In DNA, the CDR3 is TGTGCCAGCAGCTTAGCAGGGGTGGCTAATGAAAAACTGTTTTTT. It translates to CASSLAGVANEKLFF.

V is TRBV7-9 and J is TRBJ1-5, with D unclear. The length of the CDR3 is 14 residues. The germline V and J ends were trimmed by 4 bases and 2 bases, with 9 bases remaining between them. Germline CDR1 reads SEHNR; CDR2 reads FQNEAQ (reference sequence). DNA for the CDR3: TGTGCCAGCAGCTCGTCAGTTGGCAATCAGCCCCAGCATTTT. Protein sequence: CASSSSVGNQPQHF.

This chain uses TRBV5-6 with TRBJ2-7, with 8 bases lining up with TRBD1. Germline CDR1 SGHDT, CDR2 YYEEEE. Germline trimming cut 4 bases from V and 2 bases from J; bases unmatched to any gene: 11. The CDR3 spans 16 residues. CDR3 loop: CASSAPTGGPPYEQYF. CDR3 coding DNA: TGTGCCAGCAGCGCTCCTACAGGGGGACCCCCCTACGAGCAGTACTTC.

Relative to its sample, this clone is medium-sized (0.01 to 0.1%). The chain's CDR3 is CASRDRQGKTEAFF. CDR3 sequence (DNA): TGTGCCAGCAGAGACCGACAGGGAAAAACTGAAGCTTTCTTT. The rearrangement uses TRBV28 and TRBJ1-1; 7 bases line up with TRBD1. The junction had 9 bases not matched to a gene; V was cut back by 6 bases and J by 5 bases. Germline V gene lookup returns CDR1 MDHEN and CDR2 SYDVKM. The CDR3 runs 14 residues.

J is TRBJ1-1 and V is TRBV6-5; a possible D gene is TRBD1 (6 bases). Trimming left V 1 base short and J 4 bases short, with 10 bases between. The V gene's germline CDR1 is MNHEY and CDR2 SVGAGI. The CDR3 is made up of 14 amino acids. CDR3 amino acids: CASSYYRAGTEAFF. CDR3 DNA sequence: TGTGCCAGCAGTTACTACAGGGCTGGCACTGAAGCTTTCTTT.

This clone was seen only once. The J gene is TRBJ2-7, the V gene TRBV11-2; 7 positions agree with TRBD2. With 1 base clipped from V and 6 bases from J, the junction kept 6 bases outside the gene matches. The CDR3 is 14 residues long. Per germline, CDR1 SGHAT and CDR2 FQNNGV. This CDR3 is CASSLVGGIGEQYF. CDR3 nucleotide sequence: TGTGCCAGCAGCTTAGTCGGGGGGATAGGCGAGCAGTACTTC.

V usage is TRBV4-1 and J usage is TRBJ2-1; TRBD1 is a possible D gene (6 bases). Trimming stripped 10 bases from V and 7 bases from J, with 26 bases between. Per germline, CDR1 MGHRA and CDR2 YSYEKL. The CDR3 has 16 amino acids. DNA for the CDR3: TGCGCCACCACTAAGGCTGGGGGCCTCTCTCCGAATGAGCAGTTCTTC. Translation: CATTKAGGLSPNEQFF.